This entry describes one T cell receptor (beta chain). What it binds is unknown. Researchers reported that TCR beta cDNA libraries carried unique molecular identifiers. MiXCR, run by TCRdb on the PCR reads, gives a single entry per CDR3 protein. In the table there are hundreds of thousands of distinct CDR3 sequences, approximately 60% of which are singletons. The data originate from a study of post-analysis software for immune sequencing data. Study results and caveats: F measure clustering grouped samples strongly by preparation batch. Compared with controls, patients showed significantly lower normalized Chao1 diversity. When patients were compared with controls, roughly five TRBV segments were more frequent, TRBV5-6, TRBV5-1 and TRBV20-1 among them.

Germline values: CDR1 SGHTA, CDR2 FQGNSA. The CDR3 length is 16 residues. The junction had 11 bases not matched to a gene; V was cut back by 5 bases and J by 5 bases. The chain couples TRBV7-2 to TRBJ2-2, with 7 bases fitting TRBD2. The sequence was collected from a girl under 10 years old with multiple sclerosis. The source material was blood. CDR3 DNA sequence: TGTGCCAGCAGCCTCGGACGAGCGGGGACTACCGGGGAGCTGTTTTTT. Its protein is CASSLGRAGTTGELFF.